The 10 T cell receptor beta chains below come from one sample, sequenced in a study of blood T cell repertoires in COVID-19. Sequencing was performed with immunoSEQ multiplex PCR; in TCRdb, only in-frame clones are kept and a portion is missing. The table shows some 290,000 clones, with roughly 89% occurring only once. Sequencing was performed on PBMCs or T cells enriched from blood (not recorded which). The receptors originated from a woman in her twenties or thirties who had recovered from COVID-19.

The chain recombines TRBV28 with TRBJ1-5; D uncertain. Germline-derived CDR1 and CDR2 are MDHEN and SYDVKM. Trimming took off 5 bases at V and 0 bases at J, with 17 bases between the two ends. CDR3 length: 17 residues. In DNA form, the CDR3 reads TGTGCCAGCAGTCCCCTCGAGGTTCGGCGTAGCAATCAGCCCCAGCATTTT. Translated: CASSPLEVRRSNQPQHF.

This clone turned up a few times. V gene TRBV3-1 (or the pseudogene TRBV3-2) combines with J gene TRBJ2-7, with a tentative D call TRBD1 (6 bases). Germline V gene sequence: CDR1 LGHDT, CDR2 YNNKEL (reference sequence). The CDR3 has 15 residues. V gave up 4 bases and J gave up 6 bases, with 19 bases separating them. The CDR3, as DNA: TGTGCCAGCAGCCCATCACAGGGATCTCCCCTCGAGCAGTACTTC. Amino acids: CASSPSQGSPLEQYF.

In DNA, the CDR3 is TGCAGTGCTAGTGAGTGGGACAGGGGGCTGGGACAGCCCCAGCATTTT. It encodes CSASEWDRGLGQPQHF. The J gene is TRBJ1-5, the V gene TRBV20-1; 12 nucleotides agree with TRBD1. The CDR3 is 16 residues long. V was pared by 3 bases and J by 7 bases, with 10 bases of the junction left unmatched. Germline CDR1 DFQATT, CDR2 SNEGSKA (reference sequence).

The chain employs TRBV10-1 and TRBJ2-7; tentative D call: TRBD1 (6 bases). CDR1 is WNHNN and CDR2 is SYGVQD in the germline V gene (reference sequence). Trimming stripped 2 bases from V and 6 bases from J, with 17 bases between. The CDR3 contains 15 residues. The CDR3 nucleotides are TGCGCCAGCAGTGAGGTCCGGGACATATTTAGCGAGCAGTACTTC. Translated, it gives CASSEVRDIFSEQYF.

The V gene is TRBV7-2, the J gene TRBJ2-4; 9 bases agree with TRBD1. From germline, CDR1 is SGHTA and CDR2 FQGNSA. V gave up 5 bases and J gave up 9 bases; unmatched junction bases: 8. The CDR3 spans 14 residues. As DNA, the CDR3 is TGTGCCAGCAGCCAACAGGGGGCTGTGGGCATTCAGTACTTC. Amino acid sequence: CASSQQGAVGIQYF.

This clone has just a few counts. This chain connects TRBV25-1 to TRBJ2-7; the match to TRBD2 covers 10 bases. Germline V gene data show CDR1 as MGHDK and CDR2 as SYGVNS. The trim removed 3 bases at V and 0 bases at J, leaving 8 bases unmatched. This CDR3 has 17 amino acids. CDR3 coding DNA: TGTGCCAGCAGTGACCGAAGACTAGCGGGCATCTCCTACGAGCAGTACTTC. Its protein product is CASSDRRLAGISYEQYF.

V and J are TRBV11-2 and TRBJ2-7, with 7 bases that match TRBD1. CDR3 length: 16 amino acids. V lost 4 bases and J lost 0; bases outside the gene matches: 9. Per the germline V gene, CDR1 is SGHAT and CDR2 is FQNNGV. CDR3 bases: TGTGCCAGCAGCTCCCTAGGGGGCAAAAACTCCTACGAGCAGTACTTC. It codes for CASSSLGGKNSYEQYF.

This chain connects TRBV27 to TRBJ2-7, with 12 bases lining up with TRBD1. V was pared by 8 bases and J by 7 bases, with 9 bases of the junction left unmatched. Germline V gene sequence: CDR1 MNHEY, CDR2 SMNVEV (reference sequence). The CDR3 extends over 14 amino acids. CDR3 protein: CASGTGGIFGEQYF. The CDR3 region has the DNA TGTGCCAGCGGGACAGGGGGCATCTTTGGGGAGCAGTACTTC.

The V call is TRBV11-3, the J call TRBJ2-7, with D perhaps TRBD2 (5 bases). Germline lookup yields CDR1 SGHNT and CDR2 YENEEA. The CDR3 has 13 residues. Trimming took off 5 bases at V and 3 bases at J, with 11 bases between the two ends. The CDR3 here is CASSPAAGYEQYF. CDR3 sequence (DNA): TGTGCCAGCAGCCCCGCTGCGGGCTACGAGCAGTACTTC.

The V gene is TRBV4-1, the J gene TRBJ1-3; no clear D gene. The V and J ends lost 5 bases and 0 bases respectively, with 11 bases between them. Germline V lookup: CDR1 MGHRA, CDR2 YSYEKL. This CDR3 has 15 residues. For the CDR3, the DNA is TGCGCCAGCAGCGACGCGAGGATCTCTGGAAACACCATATATTTT. Translating it yields CASSDARISGNTIYF.